This T cell receptor (beta chain) derives from a study of response to subunit inactivated influenza vaccine. General study findings and limits: T cells newly recruited by each seasonal influenza vaccination are few, the authors suggested.

The CDR3 consists of 17 residues. From germline, CDR1 is SEHNR and CDR2 FQNEAQ (reference sequence). V was clipped by 1 base and J by 0 bases; unmatched bases: 9. A single record per CDR3 protein comes from TCRdb applying MiXCR to the RT-PCR reads. This table holds fewer than 750,000 distinct CDR3 sequences, roughly 15% found once. The sample holds a few counts of this clonotype. No antigen is known for it. The input for sequencing was PBMCs from blood, taken approximately 12 days after vaccination. The chain couples TRBV7-9 to TRBJ2-7; TRBD2 agrees at 7 bases. The clonotype comes from a man aged 50 to 60 who received an inactivated influenza vaccine. The CDR3 is CASSLGTPREDSYEQYF. The DNA of the CDR3 is TGTGCCAGCAGCTTAGGTACCCCACGGGAGGACTCCTACGAGCAGTACTTC.